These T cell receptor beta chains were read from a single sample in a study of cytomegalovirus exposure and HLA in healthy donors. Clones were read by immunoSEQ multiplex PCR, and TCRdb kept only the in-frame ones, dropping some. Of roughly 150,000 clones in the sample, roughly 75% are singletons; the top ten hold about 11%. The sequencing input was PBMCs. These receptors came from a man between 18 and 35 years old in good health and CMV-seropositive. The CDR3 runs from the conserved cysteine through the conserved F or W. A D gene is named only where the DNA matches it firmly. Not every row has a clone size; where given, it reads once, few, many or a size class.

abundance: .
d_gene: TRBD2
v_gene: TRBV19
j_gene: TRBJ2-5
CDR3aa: CASSILAGGAETQYF
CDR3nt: TGTGCCAGTAGTATACTAGCGGGAGGGGCTGAGACCCAGTACTTC

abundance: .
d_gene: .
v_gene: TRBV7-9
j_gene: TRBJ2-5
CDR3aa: CASSSTTEKQETQYF
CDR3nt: TGTGCCAGCAGTTCCACGACGGAGAAGCAAGAGACCCAGTACTTC

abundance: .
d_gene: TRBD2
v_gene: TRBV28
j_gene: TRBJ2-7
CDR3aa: CASSLTSGRAIREQYF
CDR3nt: TGTGCCAGCAGTTTAACTAGCGGGAGGGCGATACGCGAGCAGTACTTC

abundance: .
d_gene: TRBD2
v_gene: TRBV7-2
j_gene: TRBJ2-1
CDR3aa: CASSIRLASSYNEQFF
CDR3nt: TGTGCCAGCAGCATCCGACTAGCGAGCTCCTACAATGAGCAGTTCTTC

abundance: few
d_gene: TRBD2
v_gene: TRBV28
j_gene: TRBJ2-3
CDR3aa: CASSTGRLAGVDIPDTQYF
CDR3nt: TGTGCCAGCAGTACCGGTCGACTAGCGGGAGTCGATATCCCAGATACGCAGTATTTT

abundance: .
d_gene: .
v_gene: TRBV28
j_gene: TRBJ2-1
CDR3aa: CASSLGVGGRDEQFF
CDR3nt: TGTGCCAGCAGTTTGGGGGTCGGGGGACGGGATGAGCAGTTCTTC

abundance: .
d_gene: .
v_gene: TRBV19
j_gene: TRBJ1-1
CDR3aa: CASSMGSSGVNTEAFF
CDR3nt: TGTGCCAGTAGTATGGGGAGTTCTGGGGTGAACACTGAAGCTTTCTTT

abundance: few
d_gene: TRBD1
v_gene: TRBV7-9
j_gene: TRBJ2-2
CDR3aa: CASSHRDRAGGELFF
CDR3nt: TGTGCCAGCAGCCACCGGGACAGGGCCGGCGGGGAGCTGTTTTTT

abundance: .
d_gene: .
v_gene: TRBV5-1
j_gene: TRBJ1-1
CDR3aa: CASSLEGVTEAFF
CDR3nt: TGCGCCAGCAGCTTGGAGGGGGTAACTGAAGCTTTCTTT

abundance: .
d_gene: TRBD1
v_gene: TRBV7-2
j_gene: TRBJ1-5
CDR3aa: CASSLGTGGNQPQHF
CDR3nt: TGTGCCAGCAGCTTAGGGACAGGAGGCAATCAGCCCCAGCATTTT

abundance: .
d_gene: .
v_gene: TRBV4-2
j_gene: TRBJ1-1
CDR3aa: CASRQEGPTKLDTEAFF
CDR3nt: TGTGCCAGCCGCCAAGAAGGCCCGACGAAACTAGACACTGAAGCTTTCTTT

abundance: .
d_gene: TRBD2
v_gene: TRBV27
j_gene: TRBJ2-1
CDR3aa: CASSLTSPGRASEQFF
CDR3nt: TGTGCCAGCAGTCTCACATCCCCGGGGAGGGCCAGTGAGCAGTTCTTC

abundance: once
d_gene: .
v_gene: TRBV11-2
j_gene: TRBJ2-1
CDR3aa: CASSSGSDHQFF
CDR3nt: TGTGCCAGCAGCTCAGGGTCGGACCACCAGTTCTTC

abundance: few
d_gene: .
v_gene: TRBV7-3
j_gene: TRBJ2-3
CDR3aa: CASSLYPDTQYF
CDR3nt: TGTGCCAGCAGCTTATATCCAGATACGCAGTATTTT

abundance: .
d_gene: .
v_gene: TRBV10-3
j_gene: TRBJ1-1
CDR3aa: CAISYREHTEAFF
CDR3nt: TGTGCCATCAGTTACAGGGAGCACACTGAAGCTTTCTTT

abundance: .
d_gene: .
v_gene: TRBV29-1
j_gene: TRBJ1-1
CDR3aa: CSVVTRNTEAFF
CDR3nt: TGCAGCGTTGTCACGAGGAACACTGAAGCTTTCTTT

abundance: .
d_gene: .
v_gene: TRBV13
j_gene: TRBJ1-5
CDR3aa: CASSFQGSQPQHF
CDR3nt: TGTGCCAGCAGCTTTCAGGGCAGTCAGCCCCAGCATTTT

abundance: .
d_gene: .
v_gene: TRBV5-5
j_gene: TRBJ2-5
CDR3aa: CASSLGWGPYQETQYF
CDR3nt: TGTGCCAGCAGCTTGGGGTGGGGCCCGTACCAAGAGACCCAGTACTTC

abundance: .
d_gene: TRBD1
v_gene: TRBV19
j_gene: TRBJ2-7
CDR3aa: CASKDRGQGVQEQYF
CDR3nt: TGTGCCAGTAAGGATCGCGGACAGGGGGTACAAGAGCAGTACTTC

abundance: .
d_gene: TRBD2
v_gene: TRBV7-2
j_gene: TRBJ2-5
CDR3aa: CASSLRREGDETQYF
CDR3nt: TGTGCCAGCAGCCTCCGGCGGGAGGGCGACGAGACCCAGTACTTC

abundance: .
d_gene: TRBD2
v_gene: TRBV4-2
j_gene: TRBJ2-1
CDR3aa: CASSQVGRGEQFF
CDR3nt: TGTGCCAGCAGCCAAGTCGGGCGGGGGGAGCAGTTCTTC

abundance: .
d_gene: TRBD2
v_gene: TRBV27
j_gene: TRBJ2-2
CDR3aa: CASSSAQTSAIGELFF
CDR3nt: TGTGCCAGCAGTTCCGCCCAGACTAGCGCGATCGGGGAGCTGTTTTTT

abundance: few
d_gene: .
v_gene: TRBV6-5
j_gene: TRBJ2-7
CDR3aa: CASSRRRPPCEQYF
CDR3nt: TGTGCCAGCAGTAGGAGACGACCCCCCTGCGAGCAGTACTTC

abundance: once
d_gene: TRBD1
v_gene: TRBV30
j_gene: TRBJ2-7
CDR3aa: CAWSAGTGVYEQYF
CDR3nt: TGTGCCTGGAGCGCCGGGACAGGAGTTTACGAGCAGTACTTC

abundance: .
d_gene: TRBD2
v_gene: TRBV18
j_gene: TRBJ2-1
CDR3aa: CASSPGTSGNEQFF
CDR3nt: TGTGCCAGCTCACCCGGGACTAGTGGGAATGAGCAGTTCTTC

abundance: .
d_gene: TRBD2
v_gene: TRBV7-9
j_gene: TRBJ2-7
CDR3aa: CASSLTSGAIYEQYF
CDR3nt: TGTGCCAGCAGCCTAACTAGCGGGGCGATCTACGAGCAGTACTTC

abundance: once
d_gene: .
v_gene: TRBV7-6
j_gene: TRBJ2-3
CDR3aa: CASSRGTSSDTQYF
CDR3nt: TGTGCCAGCAGCCGAGGGACTTCTTCCGATACGCAGTATTTT

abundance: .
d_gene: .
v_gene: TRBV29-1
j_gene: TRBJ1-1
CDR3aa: CSVERKLMNTEAFF
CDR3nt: TGCAGCGTTGAGAGGAAGCTCATGAACACTGAAGCTTTCTTT

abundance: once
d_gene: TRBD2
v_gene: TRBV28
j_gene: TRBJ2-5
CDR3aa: CASSLDPASGSAPETQYF
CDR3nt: TGTGCCAGCAGTTTAGACCCCGCTAGCGGGAGTGCTCCCGAGACCCAGTACTTC

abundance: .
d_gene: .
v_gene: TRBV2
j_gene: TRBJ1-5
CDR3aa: CASSEGQVSHQPQHF
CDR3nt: TGTGCCAGCAGTGAGGGTCAGGTTTCTCATCAGCCCCAGCATTTT

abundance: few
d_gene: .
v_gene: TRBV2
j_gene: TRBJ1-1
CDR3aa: CASSERGGITEAFF
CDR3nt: TGTGCCAGCAGTGAAAGAGGGGGTATCACTGAAGCTTTCTTT

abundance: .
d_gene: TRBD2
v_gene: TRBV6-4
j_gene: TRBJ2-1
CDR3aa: CASSDLAGEEQFF
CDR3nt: TGTGCCAGCAGTGACCTGGCGGGAGAAGAGCAGTTCTTC

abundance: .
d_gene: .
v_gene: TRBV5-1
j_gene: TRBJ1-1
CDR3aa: CASSLAPTQNTEAFF
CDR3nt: TGCGCCAGCAGCTTGGCCCCGACACAGAACACTGAAGCTTTCTTT

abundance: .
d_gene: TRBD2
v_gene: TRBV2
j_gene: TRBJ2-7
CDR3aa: CASRPGLAGYEQYF
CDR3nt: TGTGCCAGCAGGCCCGGACTAGCGGGTTACGAGCAGTACTTC

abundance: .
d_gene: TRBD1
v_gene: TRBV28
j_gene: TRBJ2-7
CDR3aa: CASSLYQTDRGRHEQYF
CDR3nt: TGTGCCAGCAGTTTATACCAGACGGACAGGGGGCGGCACGAGCAGTACTTC

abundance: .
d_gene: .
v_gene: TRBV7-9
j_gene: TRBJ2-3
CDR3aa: CASSFGTDTQYF
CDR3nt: TGTGCCAGCAGCTTCGGCACAGATACGCAGTATTTT